Included here is one T cell receptor (beta chain) sequence, with context. The data originate from a study of blood T cell repertoires in COVID-19. About the research overall: Specimens from acute and convalescent COVID-19 originated in the United States, Italy and Spain. Sources were T cells, B-cell-depleted T cells, or PBMCs; the material itself was cDNA or gDNA.

Original analysis: Cell counts per sample came from amplifying reference gene primers. Assay: immunoSEQ multiplex PCR; the TCRdb copy retains only in-frame clones and omits some. The V and J calls and clone size were taken over from that table, and D and trimming were inferred from the DNA. The sample has roughly 300,000 clones; around 83% are singletons. Sequencing was carried out using peripheral blood. This sequence originates from a woman aged 45-59 years with acute or convalescent COVID-19.

CDR3 bases: TGTGCCACCTTGGTTCGGGGCACTGAAGCTTTCTTT. It translates to CATLVRGTEAFF. The chain combines TRBV2 with TRBJ1-1; D is unresolved. The ends were cut back, 10 bases at V and 4 bases at J, with 13 bases in the middle. The CDR3 covers 12 residues. The germline V gene has CDR1 SNHLY and CDR2 FYNNEI.